This passage covers 21 T cell receptor beta chains from one sample sequenced in a study of beta chain features in type 1 diabetes. TCRB transcripts that were expressed got sequenced, as all of the isolated RNA had been reverse transcribed. The data were produced by immunoSEQ multiplex PCR, yet TCRdb's version contains in-frame clones alone and is incomplete. The sample consists of about 620,000 clones, around 16% of them appearing once. Sample: naive CD4+ T cells from blood. These receptors were obtained from a young man in good health.

The chain joins TRBV28 to TRBJ1-3; no clear D gene. Germline V lookup: CDR1 MDHEN, CDR2 SYDVKM. Trimming pared 3 bases from V and 3 bases from J, leaving 3 bases between. The CDR3 sequence is 12 residues long. The DNA for the CDR3 is TGTGCCAGCAGTTTCTATGGAAACACCATATATTTT. The encoded protein is CASSFYGNTIYF.

This clone was observed once. The chain employs TRBV7-9 and TRBJ2-2; D is unresolved. Trimming took off 4 bases at V and 0 bases at J, with 3 bases between the two ends. This CDR3 contains 13 residues. CDR1 SEHNR and CDR2 FQNEAQ come from the germline V gene (reference sequence). This CDR3 reads CASSSSNTGELFF. Written as DNA, the CDR3 is TGTGCCAGCAGCTCCTCGAACACCGGGGAGCTGTTTTTT.

The chain uses TRBV6-1 and TRBJ1-5; TRBD1 aligns across 10 bases. The trim removed 7 bases at V and 3 bases at J, leaving 6 bases unmatched. From germline, CDR1 is MNHNS and CDR2 SASEGT. The CDR3 consists of 15 residues. The CDR3 here is CASMDRGFFNQPQHF. CDR3 nucleotide sequence: TGTGCCAGCATGGACAGGGGGTTTTTCAATCAGCCCCAGCATTTT.

Remarks on this clone: The sample has other DNA sequences that encode this CDR3 too. In nucleotides, the CDR3 is TGTGCCAGCTCGCCGAGCACTAACACTGAAGCTTTCTTT. Translation: CASSPSTNTEAFF. The genes are TRBV18 and TRBJ1-1; no definite D call. CDR1 is KGHSH, CDR2 LQKENI, per germline. Between the trimmed V and J ends, which lost 6 bases and 2 bases, there was a span of 10 bases. This CDR3 is 13 amino acids long.

The chain uses TRBV2 and TRBJ1-5, with D unclear. CDR1 is SNHLY and CDR2 is FYNNEI in the germline V gene. The CDR3 is made up of 14 amino acids. V lost 5 bases, J lost 2 bases, and 10 bases lay in between. CDR3 DNA sequence: TGTGCCAGCAGTTCCAACACGCGCAATCAGCCCCAGCATTTT. Translated, it gives CASSSNTRNQPQHF.

This clone has only a few counts. The sample carries other DNA sequences with the same CDR3. This chain joins TRBV2 and TRBJ1-5, with a possible D match to TRBD1 (6 bases). The germline V gene encodes CDR1 SNHLY and CDR2 FYNNEI. This CDR3 is built from 14 residues. The V and J ends lost 5 bases and 2 bases respectively, with 10 bases between them. The CDR3 reads CASSLQGGNQPQHF. CDR3 sequence (DNA): TGTGCCAGCAGTTTACAGGGTGGCAATCAGCCCCAGCATTTT.

The chain recombines TRBV29-1 with TRBJ1-4, with 11 bases aligning to TRBD1. Germline V gene sequence: CDR1 SQVTM, CDR2 ANQGSEA. The ends lost 4 bases at V and 0 bases at J; junction bases unmatched: 1. The CDR3 runs to 15 residues. The CDR3 nucleotides read TGCAGCGTTGGGGGACAGGGGGCAACTAATGAAAAACTGTTTTTT. As protein: CSVGGQGATNEKLFF.

The rearrangement uses TRBV28 and TRBJ2-4; D is perhaps TRBD2 (5 bases). CDR1 and CDR2 from the germline V gene are MDHEN and SYDVKM. V was shortened by 5 bases and J by 3 bases, with 14 bases between the two germline ends. The CDR3 is 15 residues long. The CDR3 reads CASSRGDIFKNIQYF. The CDR3 DNA sequence: TGTGCCAGCAGTCGGGGTGATATATTCAAAAACATTCAGTACTTC.

This clone was seen only a few times. The chain combines TRBV5-4 with TRBJ2-5, with 8 bases aligning to TRBD1. The germline V gene encodes CDR1 SGHNT and CDR2 YYREEE (reference sequence). The CDR3 consists of 14 residues. With V trimmed by 4 bases and J by 2 bases, 4 bases remained unmatched. The CDR3 DNA follows: TGTGCCAGCAGCCCGGGACAGGCGCAAGAGACCCAGTACTTC. Translation gives CASSPGQAQETQYF.

This clone was picked up a small number of times. This chain connects TRBV18 to TRBJ1-1; D is possibly TRBD1 (5 bases). Germline lookup yields CDR1 KGHSH and CDR2 LQKENI. V lost 5 bases and J lost 1, with 14 bases in between. The CDR3 is made up of 15 amino acids. The CDR3 nucleotides are TGTGCCAGCTCAGGCCAAGGACAAGCGAACACTGAAGCTTTCTTT. As protein: CASSGQGQANTEAFF.

The chain joins TRBV19 to TRBJ2-7; 9 bases align to TRBD1. CDR1 and CDR2 from the germline V gene are LNHDA and SQIVND (reference sequence). CDR3 length: 14 amino acids. V shed 6 bases, J shed 0 bases, and the junction held 3 bases outside the gene matches. The CDR3 reads CASRDRGTSYEQYF. The CDR3, as DNA: TGTGCCAGTAGGGACAGGGGCACCTCCTACGAGCAGTACTTC.

This chain joins TRBV4-3 and TRBJ2-7, with 7 bases lining up with TRBD1. The CDR3 is 16 residues long. The J segment lost 0 bases and the V segment lost 1 base, leaving 6 bases of the junction unmatched. Germline V gene data show CDR1 as LGHNA and CDR2 as YSLEER. The CDR3: CASSQGAQGVSYEQYF. In DNA form, the CDR3 reads TGCGCCAGCAGCCAAGGAGCCCAGGGGGTCTCCTACGAGCAGTACTTC.

In this sample, this clone turned up a few times. The CDR3 loop reads CASSGLAFYNEQFF. CDR3 sequence (DNA): TGTGCCAGCTCGGGACTAGCGTTTTACAATGAGCAGTTCTTC. The gene calls are TRBV7-2 and TRBJ2-1, with TRBD2 matching over 10 bases. CDR1 is SGHTA, CDR2 FQGNSA, per germline. J lost 4 bases, V lost 8 bases, and 5 bases had no gene match. The length of the CDR3 is 14 residues.

The chain joins TRBV5-1 to TRBJ2-6; a weak D match, TRBD1 (5 bases). Germline CDR1 reads SGHRS; CDR2 reads YFSETQ. There are 16 residues in the CDR3. The V gene lost 4 bases and the J gene lost 3 bases, with 14 bases spanning the gap. The CDR3 here is CASSGQSGIGANVLTF. The CDR3 DNA sequence: TGCGCCAGCAGCGGGCAGTCAGGGATTGGGGCCAACGTCCTGACTTTC.

The chain joins TRBV5-8 to TRBJ1-5, with D uncertain. Trimming shortened V by 3 bases and J by 0 bases, and 4 bases separated the two germline ends. The CDR3 covers 13 residues. Germline values: CDR1 SGHTS, CDR2 YDEGEE. DNA for the CDR3: TGTGCCAGCAGCTACTCTAGCAATCAGCCCCAGCATTTT. This encodes CASSYSSNQPQHF.

This chain links TRBV7-2 with TRBJ2-7, with TRBD2 matching 12 bases. Trimming removed 3 bases from V and 1 base from J; junction bases left unmatched: 4. Germline CDR1 reads SGHTA; CDR2 reads FQGNSA. This CDR3 comprises 16 residues. CDR3: CASSFSGTSGSYEQYF. DNA for the CDR3: TGTGCCAGCAGCTTCTCTGGGACTAGCGGGTCCTACGAGCAGTACTTC.

In its sample, this clone was seen a few times. This chain joins TRBV5-1 and TRBJ2-2; D gene ambiguous. Germline V CDR1 and CDR2: SGHRS, YFSETQ. The CDR3 has 15 amino acids. V was clipped by 1 base and J by 4 bases, with 11 bases between them. DNA for the CDR3: TGCGCCAGCAGCTTGTCACAGAACCCCACCGGGGAGCTGTTTTTT. Encoded protein: CASSLSQNPTGELFF. Supplemented by reference TRBV5-1 and TRBJ2-2, the full variable domain reads KAGVTQTPRYLIKTRGQQVTLSCSPISGHRSVSWYQQTPGQGLQFLFEYFSETQRNKGNFPGRFSGRQFSNSRSEMNVSTLELGDSALYLCASSLSQNPTGELFFGEGSRLTVL.

V gene TRBV7-2 combines with J gene TRBJ2-7; unclear D gene. The CDR3 is 13 amino acids. V lost 5 bases to trimming and J lost 6 bases, with 14 bases between them. The germline V gene encodes CDR1 SGHTA and CDR2 FQGNSA. The CDR3 DNA sequence: TGTGCCAGCAGCACAAAAGCCTGGGGCGAGCAGTACTTC. This codes for CASSTKAWGEQYF.

This clone was observed a few times. The V call is TRBV27, the J call TRBJ1-1; 7 bases map to TRBD1. The junction had 9 bases not matched to a gene; V was cut back by 7 bases and J by 4 bases. This CDR3 comprises 14 residues. The germline V gene encodes CDR1 MNHEY and CDR2 SMNVEV (reference sequence). CDR3 coding DNA: TGTGCCAGCACAAGGGGACAGTCGAGCACTGAAGCTTTCTTT. Translation gives CASTRGQSSTEAFF.

This clone was counted only a few times. The CDR3 nucleotides are TGTGCCAGCAGCTTAGAAGGGTATGGCGAGCAGTACTTC. This codes for CASSLEGYGEQYF. The chain has TRBV7-2 and TRBJ2-7; D unresolved. CDR3 length equals 13 residues. CDR1 is SGHTA and CDR2 is FQGNSA in the germline V gene. V lost 1 base and J 6 bases, leaving 10 bases between the germline ends.

J is TRBJ1-6 and V is TRBV25-1, with D uncertain. This CDR3 is 14 amino acids long. The germline V and J ends were trimmed by 6 bases and 9 bases, with 15 bases remaining between them. Germline assignment: CDR1 MGHDK and CDR2 SYGVNS. The CDR3 sequence: CASRREGRVSPLHF. In DNA, the CDR3 is TGTGCCAGCAGGCGGGAAGGGCGAGTTTCACCCCTCCACTTT.